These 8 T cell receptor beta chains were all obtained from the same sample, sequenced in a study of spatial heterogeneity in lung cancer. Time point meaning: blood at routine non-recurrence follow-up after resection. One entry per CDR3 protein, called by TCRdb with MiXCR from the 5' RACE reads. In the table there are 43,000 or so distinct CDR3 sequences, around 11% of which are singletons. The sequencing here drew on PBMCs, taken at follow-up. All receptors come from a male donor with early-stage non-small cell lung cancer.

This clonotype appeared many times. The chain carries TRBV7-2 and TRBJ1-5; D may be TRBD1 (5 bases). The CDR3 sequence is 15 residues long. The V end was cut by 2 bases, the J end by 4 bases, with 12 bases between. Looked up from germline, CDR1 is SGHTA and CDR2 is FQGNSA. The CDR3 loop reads CASSLRQLINQPQHF. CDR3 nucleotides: TGTGCCAGCAGCTTAAGACAGCTGATAAATCAGCCCCAGCATTTT.

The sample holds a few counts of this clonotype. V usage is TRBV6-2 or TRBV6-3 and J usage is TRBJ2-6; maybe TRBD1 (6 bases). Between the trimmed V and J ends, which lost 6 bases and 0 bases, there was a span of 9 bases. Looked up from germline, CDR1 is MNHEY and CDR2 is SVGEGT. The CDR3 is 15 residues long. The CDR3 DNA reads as TGTGCCAGCAGGAGGGGGAACTCTGGGGCCAACGTCCTGACTTTC. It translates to CASRRGNSGANVLTF.

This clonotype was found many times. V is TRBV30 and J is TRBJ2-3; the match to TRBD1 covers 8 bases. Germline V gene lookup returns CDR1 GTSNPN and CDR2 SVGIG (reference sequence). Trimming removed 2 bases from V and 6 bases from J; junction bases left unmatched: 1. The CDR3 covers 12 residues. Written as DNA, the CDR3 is TGTGCCTGGAGTCGACAGGGGGATACGCAGTATTTT. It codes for CAWSRQGDTQYF.

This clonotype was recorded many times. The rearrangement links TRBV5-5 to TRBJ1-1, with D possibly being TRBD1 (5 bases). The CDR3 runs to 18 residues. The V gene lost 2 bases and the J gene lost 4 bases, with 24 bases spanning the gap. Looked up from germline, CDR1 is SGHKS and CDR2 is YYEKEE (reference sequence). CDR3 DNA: TGTGCCAGCAGCTTACTCCCGGGGGTAACAGGTGGTGGCACTGAAGCTTTCTTT. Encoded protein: CASSLLPGVTGGGTEAFF.

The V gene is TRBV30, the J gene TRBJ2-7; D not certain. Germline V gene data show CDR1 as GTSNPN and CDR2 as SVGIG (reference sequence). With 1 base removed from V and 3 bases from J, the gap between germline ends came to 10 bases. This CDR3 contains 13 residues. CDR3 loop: CAWSESDHYEQYF. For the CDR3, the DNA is TGTGCCTGGAGTGAATCGGACCACTACGAGCAGTACTTC.

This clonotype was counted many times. This CDR3 reads CSAWAAREETQYF. The CDR3 DNA reads as TGCAGCGCATGGGCGGCCAGGGAGGAGACCCAGTACTTC. The V and J genes are TRBV29-1 and TRBJ2-5, with D possibly called TRBD1 or TRBD2 (5 bases each). V lost 7 bases to trimming and J lost 5 bases, with 17 bases between them. This CDR3 region has 13 residues. Germline V gene data show CDR1 as SQVTM and CDR2 as ANQGSEA.

The CDR3 protein is CASSPAGDRGETQYF. Here the CDR3 DNA reads TGTGCCAGCAGCCCAGCCGGGGACAGAGGAGAGACCCAGTACTTC. The V and J genes are TRBV7-3 and TRBJ2-5, with 7 bases lining up with TRBD1. V gave up 5 bases and J gave up 4 bases; unmatched junction bases: 10. The CDR3 loop spans 15 amino acids. Germline V gives CDR1 SGHTA, CDR2 FQGTGA.

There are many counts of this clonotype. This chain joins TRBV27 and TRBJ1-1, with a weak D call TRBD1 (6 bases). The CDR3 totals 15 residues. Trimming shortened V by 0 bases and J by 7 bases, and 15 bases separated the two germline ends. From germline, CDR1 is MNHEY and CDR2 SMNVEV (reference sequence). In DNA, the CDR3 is TGTGCCAGCAGTTTATCGATGTGGGGGCGCGGTGAAGCTTTCTTT. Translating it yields CASSLSMWGRGEAFF.